The next 27 T cell receptor beta chains were all read from a single sample in a study of cytomegalovirus exposure and HLA in healthy donors. The assay was immunoSEQ multiplex PCR, and TCRdb's table has in-frame clones only and misses some. The sample records under 200,000 clones, roughly nine tenths being singletons. Material for sequencing was PBMCs. Receptors originate from a man aged 18 to 30 in good health and CMV-seropositive.

The chain joins TRBV28 to TRBJ2-7; perhaps TRBD1 as D (6 bases). The V end lost 2 bases, the J end lost 0 bases, and 14 bases lay between the germline ends. CDR1 and CDR2 from the germline V gene are MDHEN and SYDVKM. This CDR3 has 16 residues. Here the CDR3 reads CASSLALQGRSYEQYF. In DNA, the CDR3 is TGTGCCAGCAGTTTAGCCTTGCAGGGGCGCTCCTACGAGCAGTACTTC. Full variable domain (rest looked up from reference TRBV28 and TRBJ2-7): DVKVTQSSRYLVKRTGEKVFLECVQDMDHENMFWYRQDPGLGLRLIYFSYDVKMKEKGDIPEGYSVSREKKERFSLILESASTNQTSMYLCASSLALQGRSYEQYFGPGTRLTVT.

The rearrangement uses TRBV28 and TRBJ2-7; D might be TRBD1 (5 bases). The CDR3 is made up of 15 amino acids. Trimming cost V 5 bases and J 3 bases, with 17 bases left between them. In germline, CDR1 is MDHEN, CDR2 SYDVKM. The CDR3 sequence is CASSTATWQGYEQYF. The CDR3 DNA reads TGTGCCAGCAGTACAGCAACGTGGCAGGGCTACGAGCAGTACTTC.

This clone was recorded a few times. V gene TRBV6-4 combines with J gene TRBJ1-5; TRBD1 matches 7 bases. Germline CDR1 is MRHNA and CDR2 is SNTAGT. The CDR3 totals 15 residues. Germline trimming cut 4 bases from V and 3 bases from J; bases unmatched to any gene: 6. The CDR3, as DNA: TGTGCCAGCAGTGTCGACAGGGTCTCCAATCAGCCCCAGCATTTT. Encoded protein: CASSVDRVSNQPQHF.

The chain combines TRBV5-4 with TRBJ2-3, with 10 positions matching TRBD2. V was pared by 1 base and J by 6 bases, with 5 bases of the junction left unmatched. Germline-derived CDR1 and CDR2 are SGHNT and YYREEE (reference sequence). The CDR3 is 15 residues long. This CDR3 is CASSLWLAGADTQYF. CDR3 sequence (DNA): TGTGCCAGCAGCTTGTGGCTAGCGGGAGCGGATACGCAGTATTTT.

V is TRBV25-1 and J is TRBJ2-3; 8 bases agree with TRBD2. Germline-derived CDR1 and CDR2 are MGHDK and SYGVNS. The CDR3 runs 17 residues. V was clipped by 0 bases and J by 2 bases; unmatched bases: 7. CDR3 in DNA: TGTGCCAGCAGTGAATACCGGCCGGGGGGGAACACAGATACGCAGTATTTT. Its translation: CASSEYRPGGNTDTQYF.

The V gene is TRBV11-2, the J gene TRBJ2-1, with D uncertain. Trimming took 1 base from V and 9 from J, leaving 10 bases between them. The CDR3 is 13 amino acids. The germline CDR1 and CDR2 sequences are SGHAT and FQNNGV. CDR3 in DNA: TGTGCCAGCAGCTTAGGGGCGTACCGTGAGCAGTTCTTC. It is translated as CASSLGAYREQFF.

The gene calls are TRBV15 and TRBJ2-1; weak D call: TRBD2 (6 bases). Per the germline V gene, CDR1 is LNHNV and CDR2 is YYDKDF (reference sequence). V was cut by 0 bases and J by 7 bases, with 13 bases left in between. The CDR3 is made up of 15 amino acids. CDR3 DNA sequence: TGTGCCACCAGCAGAGATGGTGTCGGGAGAAATGAGCAGTTCTTC. This gives the protein CATSRDGVGRNEQFF.

The J gene is TRBJ2-1, the V gene TRBV5-4, with 13 bases lining up with TRBD2. The junction had 2 bases not matched to a gene; V was cut back by 2 bases and J by 3 bases. The CDR3 runs 16 residues. CDR1 is SGHNT and CDR2 is YYREEE in the germline V gene (reference sequence). For the CDR3, the DNA is TGTGCCAGCAGCTTTCGGACTAGCGGGGGCTACAATGAGCAGTTCTTC. Its translation: CASSFRTSGGYNEQFF.

V gene TRBV10-3 combines with J gene TRBJ2-5; TRBD2 might be the D (6 bases). CDR1 and CDR2 from the germline V gene are ENHRY and SYGVKD. The CDR3 has 15 amino acids. Trimming removed 2 bases from V and 4 bases from J, with 14 bases in between. CDR3 nucleotide sequence: TGTGCCATCAGTGAGCCTGGACTAAGTTTAGAGACCCAGTACTTC. It is translated as CAISEPGLSLETQYF.

The V and J genes are TRBV5-6 and TRBJ1-5, with 8 bases matching TRBD1. The CDR3 consists of 16 residues. The germline CDR1 and CDR2 sequences are SGHDT and YYEEEE. V was clipped by 0 bases and J by 1 base; unmatched bases: 3. The CDR3 reads CASSLGQGNSNQPQHF. The CDR3, as DNA: TGTGCCAGCAGCTTGGGACAGGGGAACAGCAATCAGCCCCAGCATTTT.

The V gene is TRBV7-2, the J gene TRBJ2-5, with TRBD1 as a possible D gene (6 bases). The length of the CDR3 is 14 residues. The V and J ends lost 1 base and 5 bases respectively, with 11 bases between them. The germline gives CDR1 SGHTA, CDR2 FQGNSA. The CDR3 loop reads CASSLGGRGETQYF. The CDR3 DNA reads as TGTGCCAGCAGCTTAGGGGGTAGGGGGGAGACCCAGTACTTC.

This clone was counted a few times. The J gene is TRBJ2-7, the V gene TRBV7-6; 7 positions agree with TRBD2. CDR1 is SGHVS and CDR2 is FNYEAQ in the germline V gene. The CDR3 is 15 amino acids. Losses at the gene ends were 0 bases for V and 3 bases for J; bases not matched to a gene: 5. CDR3 in amino acids: CASSLARRESYEQYF. The CDR3 nucleotides read TGTGCCAGCAGCTTAGCTCGGCGGGAGAGCTACGAGCAGTACTTC. Full variable domain (rest looked up from reference TRBV7-6 and TRBJ2-7): GAGVSQSPRYKVTKRGQDVALRCDPISGHVSLYWYRQALGQGPEFLTYFNYEAQQDKSGLPNDRFSAERPEGSISTLTIQRTEQRDSAMYRCASSLARRESYEQYFGPGTRLTVT.

The rearrangement links TRBV28 to TRBJ1-4; possible D gene TRBD1, 6 bases. The V end was cut by 5 bases, the J end by 4 bases, with 11 bases between. Germline V lookup: CDR1 MDHEN, CDR2 SYDVKM. The CDR3 runs to 14 residues. The chain's CDR3 is CASSVGTHNEKLFF. The CDR3 DNA sequence: TGTGCCAGCAGTGTCGGGACACATAATGAAAAACTGTTTTTT.

The chain is built from TRBV6-1 and TRBJ1-1, with 7 bases identical to TRBD1. The germline V gene encodes CDR1 MNHNS and CDR2 SASEGT. With 6 bases clipped from V and 5 bases from J, the junction kept 6 bases outside the gene matches. The CDR3 consists of 13 residues. This CDR3 is CASRKGGGTEAFF. For the CDR3, the DNA is TGTGCCAGCAGAAAAGGGGGCGGAACTGAAGCTTTCTTT.

The chain links TRBV5-4 to TRBJ2-7, with TRBD2 matching 8 bases. CDR3 size: 13 residues. The germline CDR1 and CDR2 sequences are SGHNT and YYREEE (reference sequence). V lost 9 bases to trimming and J lost 0 bases; unmatched junction nucleotides: 5. CDR3 DNA: TGTGCCACTCATAGCGGGGTCTCCTACGAGCAGTACTTC. Translating it yields CATHSGVSYEQYF.

The rearrangement uses TRBV4-1 and TRBJ2-7; maybe TRBD1 (5 bases). The length of the CDR3 is 16 residues. V was clipped by 1 base and J by 3 bases, with 16 bases between them. CDR1 and CDR2 (germline): MGHRA, YSYEKL. DNA of the CDR3: TGCGCCAGCAGCCAAGTTGGGGCTAGTCTCCTCTACGAGCAGTACTTC. This gives the protein CASSQVGASLLYEQYF.

The chain joins TRBV9 to TRBJ2-1; 7 nucleotides line up with TRBD2. Germline V gene sequence: CDR1 SGDLS, CDR2 YYNGEE. With 0 bases clipped from V and 7 bases from J, the junction kept 13 bases outside the gene matches. There are 17 residues in the CDR3. The CDR3 DNA is TGTGCCAGCAGCGTAGTCCCTCTGAGCGGGACCCTAAATGAGCAGTTCTTC. It translates to CASSVVPLSGTLNEQFF.

The rearrangement uses TRBV7-3 and TRBJ2-1; possibly TRBD1 for D (6 bases). The V end lost 0 bases, the J end lost 2 bases, and 11 bases lay between the germline ends. Germline loops: CDR1 SGHTA, CDR2 FQGTGA. This CDR3 contains 16 residues. DNA for the CDR3: TGTGCCAGCAGCTTAACGGAAGGGACACCCTACAATGAGCAGTTCTTC. This codes for CASSLTEGTPYNEQFF.

V is TRBV6-5 and J is TRBJ1-5; TRBD1 might be the D (5 bases). The V and J ends lost 6 bases and 0 bases respectively, with 12 bases between them. The germline CDR1 and CDR2 sequences are MNHEY and SVGAGI. This CDR3 is built from 15 residues. CDR3 region: CASRPDSYSNQPQHF. CDR3 coding DNA: TGTGCCAGCAGGCCCGACAGTTATAGCAATCAGCCCCAGCATTTT.

V is TRBV19 and J is TRBJ1-4; D not resolved. This CDR3 spans 13 amino acids. Germline V gives CDR1 LNHDA, CDR2 SQIVND (reference sequence). The V end lost 7 bases, the J end lost 8 bases, and 14 bases lay between the germline ends. The CDR3 loop is CASTILLGEKLFF. In nucleotides, the CDR3 is TGTGCCAGTACCATTCTACTCGGGGAAAAACTGTTTTTT.

This clone came up once. The chain carries TRBV7-9 and TRBJ1-3; tentative D call: TRBD1 (6 bases). V was trimmed by 6 bases and J by 3 bases, leaving 12 bases between them. Germline lookup yields CDR1 SEHNR and CDR2 FQNEAQ (reference sequence). CDR3 length: 14 residues. In DNA form, the CDR3 reads TGTGCCAGCAGTAGGGGGTCCGTTGGAAACACCATATATTTT. Protein sequence: CASSRGSVGNTIYF. Full variable domain (outside the CDR3, taken from reference TRBV7-9 and TRBJ1-3): DTGVSQNPRHKITKRGQNVTFRCDPISEHNRLYWYRQTLGQGPEFLTYFQNEAQLEKSRLLSDRFSAERPKGSFSTLEIQRTEQGDSAMYLCASSRGSVGNTIYFGEGSWLTVV.

CDR3 sequence reads: CASSSLGGYEQYF. The CDR3, as DNA: TGTGCCAGCAGTTCATTGGGAGGCTACGAGCAGTACTTC. The V and J genes are TRBV6-5 and TRBJ2-7, with TRBD2 as a possible D gene (6 bases). Germline V gene sequence: CDR1 MNHEY, CDR2 SVGAGI. The CDR3 runs to 13 residues. Trimming left V 4 bases short and J 3 bases short, with 10 bases between.

V and J are TRBV5-1 and TRBJ2-5; tentatively, D is TRBD1 (5 bases). Trimming pared 0 bases from V and 2 bases from J, leaving 11 bases between. The CDR3 loop spans 15 amino acids. The germline V gene encodes CDR1 SGHRS and CDR2 YFSETQ. The CDR3 sequence: CASSLALDRQETQYF. The CDR3 DNA sequence: TGCGCCAGCAGCTTGGCCCTTGACAGACAAGAGACCCAGTACTTC. The whole variable domain, filled in from reference TRBV5-1 and TRBJ2-5, reads KAGVTQTPRYLIKTRGQQVTLSCSPISGHRSVSWYQQTPGQGLQFLFEYFSETQRNKGNFPGRFSGRQFSNSRSEMNVSTLELGDSALYLCASSLALDRQETQYFGPGTRLLVL.

This chain joins TRBV12-5 and TRBJ1-2, with D uncertain. V was pared by 2 bases and J by 2 bases, with 9 bases between. Germline V CDR1 and CDR2: LGHNT, FRNRAP. The CDR3 contains 14 residues. The CDR3 DNA is TGTGCTAGTGGTTTGCCTACCTGGAACTATGGCTACACCTTC. Translating gives CASGLPTWNYGYTF.

The chain combines TRBV7-6 with TRBJ2-7, with D perhaps matching TRBD1 (8 bases). V dropped 4 bases and J dropped 7 bases, with 17 bases sitting between them. This CDR3 has 14 residues. CDR1 and CDR2 (germline): SGHVS, FNYEAQ. The chain's CDR3 is CASSSRTGREEQYF. The CDR3 DNA reads TGTGCCAGCAGCTCCAGGACAGGGCGGGAGGAGCAGTACTTC.

The genes are TRBV2 and TRBJ2-1; D uncertain. Germline CDR1 SNHLY, CDR2 FYNNEI. The CDR3 is made up of 14 amino acids. V was shortened by 3 bases and J by 3 bases, with 9 bases between the two germline ends. This CDR3 is CASSESESYNEQFF. The CDR3 region has the DNA TGTGCCAGCAGTGAGAGCGAGAGCTACAATGAGCAGTTCTTC.

This CDR3 is CASSLVLRRGNNQPQHF. CDR3 DNA sequence: TGTGCCAGCAGTTTGGTACTCCGGAGGGGAAACAATCAGCCCCAGCATTTT. The chain recombines TRBV28 with TRBJ1-5; the D gene is possibly TRBD1 (5 bases). Trimming stripped 3 bases from V and 3 bases from J, with 18 bases between. The CDR3 loop spans 17 amino acids. CDR1 MDHEN and CDR2 SYDVKM come from the germline V gene.